Below, 23 T cell receptor beta chains from the same sample are listed, as sequenced in a study of cytomegalovirus exposure and HLA in healthy donors. PCR amplification relied on 60 Vbeta primers (plus 13 Jbeta primers). Data came from immunoSEQ multiplex PCR; TCRdb stores just in-frame clones and leaves some out. The sample yields about 150,000 clones, 78% seen once. Sequenced input: PBMCs. Receptors were obtained from a middle-aged woman in good health and CMV-seronegative.

This chain uses TRBV15 with TRBJ2-2, with D perhaps matching TRBD1 (6 bases). V was shortened by 0 bases and J by 6 bases, with 11 bases between the two germline ends. This CDR3 has 15 amino acids. The germline gives CDR1 LNHNV, CDR2 YYDKDF (reference sequence). The CDR3 DNA is TGTGCCACCAGCAGAGAGAGGGGGTCACCCGGGGAGCTGTTTTTT. It codes for CATSRERGSPGELFF.

This chain links TRBV4-2 with TRBJ2-1; no clear D. Trimming removed 1 base at V and 8 bases at J, with 6 bases between. The CDR3 totals 12 residues. The germline CDR1 and CDR2 sequences are LGHNA and YNFKEQ. DNA for the CDR3: TGTGCCAGCAGCCAAGGAGCTTATGAGCAGTTCTTC. This gives the protein CASSQGAYEQFF.

The chain uses TRBV2 and TRBJ1-6, with D perhaps TRBD1 (5 bases). Germline-derived CDR1 and CDR2 are SNHLY and FYNNEI. The V end lost 6 bases, the J end lost 7 bases, and 10 bases lay between the germline ends. The CDR3 sequence is 13 residues long. The CDR3 nucleotides read TGTGCCAGCAGCAGGGATGGCAATTCACCCCTCCACTTT. The encoded protein is CASSRDGNSPLHF.

This clone was seen a handful of times. The chain employs TRBV15 and TRBJ2-7; 9 bases map to TRBD1. CDR3 length: 14 residues. Germline V lookup: CDR1 LNHNV, CDR2 YYDKDF (reference sequence). J gave up 2 bases and V 1 base, and 0 bases lay outside the gene matches. This chain's CDR3 is CATSRGQGAYEQYF. CDR3 DNA: TGTGCCACCAGCAGAGGACAGGGGGCCTACGAGCAGTACTTC.

The gene calls are TRBV29-1 and TRBJ2-1; D is undetermined. With 6 bases removed from V and 0 bases from J, the gap between germline ends came to 12 bases. Germline values: CDR1 SQVTM, CDR2 ANQGSEA. The CDR3 length is 14 residues. In DNA, the CDR3 is TGCAGCGTCGTGTTGAGGAGCTCCTACAATGAGCAGTTCTTC. Its protein is CSVVLRSSYNEQFF.

The genes are TRBV16 and TRBJ2-7; D not resolved. V was trimmed by 2 bases and J by 3 bases, leaving 2 bases between them. Germline lookup yields CDR1 KGHSY and CDR2 FQNENV. The CDR3 is 11 residues long. The CDR3 bases are TGTGCCAGCAGCCAACTCTACGAGCAGTACTTC. As protein: CASSQLYEQYF.

The genes are TRBV19 and TRBJ2-7; 8 bases map to TRBD1. V was pared by 5 bases and J by 2 bases, with 20 bases of the junction left unmatched. Germline lookup yields CDR1 LNHDA and CDR2 SQIVND (reference sequence). CDR3 length equals 19 residues. The CDR3 DNA reads as TGTGCCAGTAGTTCGAGACAGGGGACGACCCTAACCCCCCCCTACGAGCAGTACTTC. It encodes CASSSRQGTTLTPPYEQYF.

The V call is TRBV7-9, the J call TRBJ2-1, with D tentatively TRBD2 (6 bases). Germline V gene lookup returns CDR1 SEHNR and CDR2 FQNEAQ (reference sequence). The CDR3 is 14 amino acids. V dropped 4 bases and J dropped 6 bases, with 13 bases sitting between them. The CDR3: CASSSLLTSNEQFF. CDR3 sequence (DNA): TGTGCCAGCAGCTCCTTGCTGACTAGCAATGAGCAGTTCTTC.

The chain recombines TRBV7-9 with TRBJ2-7, with 10 bases identical to TRBD2. The CDR3 contains 16 residues. From germline, CDR1 is SEHNR and CDR2 FQNEAQ (reference sequence). The V and J ends lost 3 bases and 3 bases, in that order; junction bases with no gene match: 8. CDR3 protein: CASSLLAGVNSYEQYF. The CDR3 region has the DNA TGTGCCAGCAGCTTGCTAGCGGGGGTCAACAGCTACGAGCAGTACTTC.

This clone was recorded only once. This chain connects TRBV5-1 to TRBJ2-3, with a weak D call TRBD2 (7 bases). The CDR3 contains 19 residues. Germline assignment: CDR1 SGHRS and CDR2 YFSETQ. V dropped 6 bases and J dropped 0 bases, with 26 bases sitting between them. The CDR3: CASKSSGGGGLYSTDTQYF. As DNA, the CDR3 is TGCGCCAGCAAATCCTCCGGGGGCGGGGGCCTCTATAGCACAGATACGCAGTATTTT.

The rearrangement uses TRBV11-2 and TRBJ2-3, with 9 bases fitting TRBD1. The V gene end was trimmed by 2 bases and the J gene end by 2 bases; junction bases not matched to a gene: 5. CDR1 and CDR2 (germline): SGHAT, FQNNGV. The CDR3 loop spans 16 amino acids. CDR3 region: CASSLPRDRVTDTQYF. The CDR3 DNA is TGTGCCAGCAGCTTACCCCGGGACAGGGTCACAGATACGCAGTATTTT.

CDR3 sequence reads: CASSRQGATDTGELFF. DNA of the CDR3: TGTGCCAGCTCAAGACAAGGGGCCACAGACACCGGGGAGCTGTTTTTT. The chain combines TRBV18 with TRBJ2-2, with D possibly being TRBD1 (5 bases). Trimming stripped 5 bases from V and 3 bases from J, with 16 bases between. There are 16 residues in the CDR3. Germline CDR1 KGHSH, CDR2 LQKENI.

The rearrangement joins TRBV18 to TRBJ2-1; D is uncertain. Per the germline V gene, CDR1 is KGHSH and CDR2 is LQKENI. This CDR3 spans 15 amino acids. Trimming cost V 3 bases and J 0 bases, with 9 bases left between them. CDR3 region: CASSPPNPSYNEQFF. The CDR3, as DNA: TGTGCCAGCTCACCCCCTAACCCCTCCTACAATGAGCAGTTCTTC.

This clone was counted a few times. V is TRBV28 and J is TRBJ2-1; 7 bases match TRBD2. The length of the CDR3 is 14 residues. Germline V gene lookup returns CDR1 MDHEN and CDR2 SYDVKM. V was pared by 2 bases and J by 5 bases, with 3 bases of the junction left unmatched. The CDR3 sequence: CASSLSGENNEQFF. The CDR3 DNA follows: TGTGCCAGCAGTTTAAGCGGGGAGAACAATGAGCAGTTCTTC.

The chain joins TRBV6-1 to TRBJ1-2; no clear D gene. The germline V gene encodes CDR1 MNHNS and CDR2 SASEGT. The V end was cut by 1 base, the J end by 7 bases, with 13 bases between. The CDR3 is 14 residues long. The CDR3 DNA reads TGTGCCAGCAGTGAAGGCCCCGGACGGGGTGGCTACACCTTC. It codes for CASSEGPGRGGYTF.

The genes are TRBV27 and TRBJ1-2; 7 bases map to TRBD1. CDR1 and CDR2 from the germline V gene are MNHEY and SMNVEV (reference sequence). This CDR3 contains 15 residues. The J segment lost 8 bases and the V segment lost 1 base, leaving 10 bases of the junction unmatched. The CDR3 bases are TGTGCCAGCAGTTTATTGGGGACAGCCCGGTGGGGCTACACCTTC. This gives the protein CASSLLGTARWGYTF.

The CDR3: CASKTGWPNQPQHF. The CDR3 DNA is TGTGCCAGCAAAACAGGGTGGCCTAATCAGCCCCAGCATTTT. The gene calls are TRBV28 and TRBJ1-5; D possibly corresponds to TRBD1 (6 bases). Trimming removed 7 bases at V and 4 bases at J, with 14 bases between. Germline V lookup: CDR1 MDHEN, CDR2 SYDVKM. The CDR3 covers 14 residues.

V usage is TRBV6-5 and J usage is TRBJ1-3; D is perhaps TRBD1 (5 bases). The CDR3 totals 15 residues. V was shortened by 2 bases and J by 3 bases, with 11 bases between the two germline ends. The germline CDR1 and CDR2 sequences are MNHEY and SVGAGI. The CDR3: CASSYGGVGGNTIYF. CDR3 DNA: TGTGCCAGCAGTTACGGAGGGGTGGGTGGAAACACCATATATTTT.

V is TRBV4-2 and J is TRBJ1-2; D unclear. V gave up 8 bases and J gave up 4 bases, with 14 bases separating them. Germline values: CDR1 LGHNA, CDR2 YNFKEQ. This CDR3 has 13 amino acids. The chain's CDR3 is CASGGEVTYGYTF. The CDR3 DNA reads as TGTGCCAGCGGCGGTGAAGTAACCTATGGCTACACCTTC.

The chain joins TRBV7-8 to TRBJ1-6; no clear D. Germline assignment: CDR1 SGHVS and CDR2 FQNEAQ. V lost 0 bases, J lost 0 bases, and 9 bases lay in between. CDR3 length: 17 residues. The CDR3 coding sequence is TGTGCCAGCAGCTTAGCGAGGTTAAGCTCCTATAATTCACCCCTCCACTTT. Protein product: CASSLARLSSYNSPLHF. Variable domain in full (rest from reference TRBV7-8 and TRBJ1-6): GAGVSQSPRYKVAKRGQDVALRCDPISGHVSLFWYQQALGQGPEFLTYFQNEAQLDKSGLPSDRFFAERPEGSVSTLKIQRTQQEDSAVYLCASSLARLSSYNSPLHFGNGTRLTVT.

This clone appeared a few times. The chain employs TRBV6-5 and TRBJ1-5; D is uncertain. V was pared by 0 bases and J by 0 bases, with 3 bases between. Germline CDR1 MNHEY, CDR2 SVGAGI. The CDR3 consists of 14 residues. The CDR3, as DNA: TGTGCCAGCAGTTACTCGTATAGCAATCAGCCCCAGCATTTT. Translation gives CASSYSYSNQPQHF.

J is TRBJ1-5 and V is TRBV6-5; TRBD1 is a possible D gene (6 bases). Germline CDR1 MNHEY, CDR2 SVGAGI. The CDR3 is 14 residues long. Trimming removed 4 bases from V and 6 bases from J, with 13 bases in between. CDR3 coding DNA: TGTGCCAGCAGTTCGGGGGGCGAGGGTCAGCCCCAGCATTTT. The encoded protein is CASSSGGEGQPQHF.

This clone appeared once. One end of the junction is discordant with germline, which a read error may explain. The chain couples TRBV7-9 to TRBJ1-2, with D perhaps TRBD1 (6 bases). The CDR3 totals 12 residues. Germline CDR1 and CDR2: SEHNR and FQNEAQ (reference sequence). The CDR3 loop reads CSSSLQGWGYTF. The CDR3 nucleotides are TGTTCCAGCAGCTTACAGGGTTGGGGCTACACCTTC.